The 7 T cell receptor beta chains below were found in one sample sequenced in a study of regulatory and conventional T cells in RAG deficiency. The sorted conventional CD4+ T cells were CD25-low and CD127-high, with genomic DNA sequenced. Sequencing used immunoSEQ multiplex PCR; TCRdb keeps in-frame clones, though not all of them. The sample lists approximately 35,000 clones, about 70% occurring once. In addition, the sample was reused for a study of regulatory T cells. That report notes: Primers: 52 TRBV forward and 13 TRBJ reverse.

The sample was CD4+ effector T cells sorted from blood. The receptors derive from a human donor in good health.

V and J are TRBV7-8 and TRBJ1-6; possible D gene TRBD1, 5 bases. The germline V and J ends were trimmed by 0 bases and 6 bases, with 12 bases remaining between them. The CDR3 runs to 16 residues. The germline CDR1 and CDR2 sequences are SGHVS and FQNEAQ. CDR3 in amino acids: CASSLAKRGPNSPLHF. The CDR3 bases are TGTGCCAGCAGCTTAGCGAAGCGGGGACCTAATTCACCCCTCCACTTT. Full variable domain (missing parts from reference TRBV7-8 and TRBJ1-6): GAGVSQSPRYKVAKRGQDVALRCDPISGHVSLFWYQQALGQGPEFLTYFQNEAQLDKSGLPSDRFFAERPEGSVSTLKIQRTQQEDSAVYLCASSLAKRGPNSPLHFGNGTRLTVT.

The CDR3 loop is CASSPPNSNQPQHF. In DNA, the CDR3 is TGTGCCAGCTCACCACCGAACTCCAATCAGCCCCAGCATTTT. The rearrangement joins TRBV18 to TRBJ1-5; D unresolved. This CDR3 is 14 amino acids long. Germline V CDR1 and CDR2: KGHSH, LQKENI. Deletions cut 0 bases from V and 3 bases from J, with 6 bases between.

The chain couples TRBV30 to TRBJ1-5; TRBD1 matches 9 bases. Germline V gene data show CDR1 as GTSNPN and CDR2 as SVGIG (reference sequence). This CDR3 is 15 amino acids long. The V segment lost 3 bases and the J segment 2 bases; nucleotides outside the gene matches: 5. Here the CDR3 reads CAWSEGQGRNQPQHF. As DNA, the CDR3 is TGTGCCTGGAGCGAGGGACAGGGACGCAATCAGCCCCAGCATTTT.

This chain joins TRBV5-6 and TRBJ1-2; maybe TRBD1 (5 bases). Germline-derived CDR1 and CDR2 are SGHDT and YYEEEE. Trimming stripped 4 bases from V and 2 bases from J, with 12 bases between. This CDR3 spans 14 amino acids. The CDR3 region has the DNA TGTGCCAGCAGCCCCCCGGGGCGCAACTATGGCTACACCTTC. This sequence encodes CASSPPGRNYGYTF.

V and J are TRBV14 and TRBJ1-2; D is unclear. The CDR3 has 14 residues. CDR1 is SGHDN and CDR2 is FVKESK in the germline V gene. With 4 bases removed from V and 4 bases from J, the gap between germline ends came to 13 bases. CDR3 sequence (DNA): TGTGCCAGCAGCCGTGATCGAAAGTTCTATGGCTACACCTTC. This sequence encodes CASSRDRKFYGYTF.

This clone was seen a few times. V is TRBV28 and J is TRBJ2-7; TRBD1 matches 8 bases. V was clipped by 5 bases and J by 5 bases; unmatched bases: 5. Germline CDR1 is MDHEN and CDR2 is SYDVKM. CDR3 length: 13 residues. The chain's CDR3 is CASSPGQDNEQYF. The CDR3 DNA is TGTGCCAGCAGTCCGGGACAGGACAACGAGCAGTACTTC.

This rearrangement joins TRBV4-1 to TRBJ1-1; no clear D. This CDR3 is 14 amino acids long. Germline CDR1 is MGHRA and CDR2 is YSYEKL. V was shortened by 1 base and J by 5 bases, with 11 bases between the two germline ends. The CDR3 is CASSQAHIGTEAFF. DNA of the CDR3: TGCGCCAGCAGCCAAGCCCACATTGGGACTGAAGCTTTCTTT.